A single sample is the source of the 21 T cell receptor beta chains below, sequenced in a study of Ad26.COV2.S vaccination and SARS-CoV-2 variants (TCRdb year 2021). According to the study, the label for this sample's treatment or condition signals: around 19 received Ad26.COV2.S at low or high dose, single or two shots; 5 received placebo; per-sample allocation not given. Repertoires of vaccine and placebo recipients were sequenced from samples collected on day 63 after the first injection. Receptor libraries were prepared by the immunoSEQ multiplex PCR assay. TCRdb re-hosts the immuneACCESS table, in-frame sequences only. Its copies lack some clones; in the studies checked, an unresolved V gene accounts for under half of them, and the cause for the rest is not known. For this sample the table gives about 400,000 clones, of which 92% were detected only once. The ten largest account for roughly 1.7% of the sample.

Sequencing used peripheral blood, obtained in a trial of Ad26.COV2.S vaccine versus placebo. These receptors were obtained from a person aged 18-65 years who received the Ad26.COV2.S COVID-19 vaccine or a placebo.

The chain combines TRBV30 with TRBJ1-6, with 8 positions matching TRBD1. The germline V gene encodes CDR1 GTSNPN and CDR2 SVGIG (reference sequence). This CDR3 is built from 17 residues. V shed 6 bases and J 6 bases; nucleotides not matched to a gene: 16. CDR3: CACTPHTDRGSNSPLHF. DNA of the CDR3: TGTGCCTGTACTCCGCATACAGACAGGGGAAGTAATTCACCCCTCCACTTT. Filled out from reference TRBV30 and TRBJ1-6, the complete variable domain reads SQTIHQWPATLVQPVGSPLSLECTVEGTSNPNLYWYRQAAGRGLQLLFYSVGIGQISSEVPQNLSASRPQDRQFILSSKKLLLSDSGFYLCACTPHTDRGSNSPLHFGNGTRLTVT.

The chain employs TRBV20-1 and TRBJ1-1, with a possible D match to TRBD1 (6 bases). This CDR3 is built from 13 residues. Germline V CDR1 and CDR2: DFQATT, SNEGSKA (reference sequence). V was clipped by 3 bases and J by 1 base, with 9 bases between them. For the CDR3, the DNA is TGCAGTGCTAGTGGGACACAGAACACTGAAGCTTTCTTT. Its protein is CSASGTQNTEAFF.

This chain uses TRBV19 with TRBJ2-1; tentative D call: TRBD1 (6 bases). CDR1 is LNHDA and CDR2 is SQIVND in the germline V gene (reference sequence). The CDR3 is 13 residues long. V lost 10 bases and J 8 bases, leaving 18 bases between the germline ends. The CDR3 spells CAINTGGDHEQFF. In nucleotides, the CDR3 is TGTGCCATAAACACTGGGGGCGACCATGAGCAGTTCTTC.

The rearrangement links TRBV9 to TRBJ1-2; 8 bases fit TRBD1. The trim removed 2 bases at V and 5 bases at J, leaving 5 bases unmatched. This CDR3 has 14 residues. The germline V gene has CDR1 SGDLS and CDR2 YYNGEE. The CDR3 DNA sequence: TGTGCCAGCAGCGTCGGGGGACAGGTATATGGCTACACCTTC. It translates to CASSVGGQVYGYTF.

The V and J genes are TRBV3-1 (or the pseudogene TRBV3-2) and TRBJ1-6; D is possibly TRBD1 (5 bases). The CDR3 spans 15 residues. The V gene lost 4 bases and the J gene lost 7 bases, with 14 bases spanning the gap. The V gene's germline CDR1 is LGHDT and CDR2 YNNKEL (reference sequence). The CDR3 sequence: CASSPTWGGNSPLHF. The CDR3 DNA reads as TGTGCCAGCAGCCCCACCTGGGGGGGAAATTCACCCCTCCACTTT.

The rearrangement joins TRBV7-2 to TRBJ2-5; D may be TRBD2 (5 bases). This CDR3 spans 13 amino acids. From germline, CDR1 is SGHTA and CDR2 FQGNSA. Trimming left V 6 bases short and J 3 bases short, with 11 bases between. This CDR3 reads CASRQAGEETQYF. The CDR3, as DNA: TGTGCCAGCAGGCAGGCCGGGGAAGAGACCCAGTACTTC.

The V gene is TRBV27, the J gene TRBJ2-7, with D possibly called TRBD1 or TRBD2 (6 bases each). With 4 bases removed from V and 1 base from J, the gap between germline ends came to 14 bases. Germline V lookup: CDR1 MNHEY, CDR2 SMNVEV (reference sequence). CDR3 length equals 15 residues. The CDR3 DNA reads as TGTGCCAGCAGTTGGGGGCCGGCGGGGTCCTACGAGCAGTACTTC. It yields the protein CASSWGPAGSYEQYF.

The genes are TRBV28 and TRBJ1-2; D not certain. The germline CDR1 and CDR2 sequences are MDHEN and SYDVKM. The CDR3 extends over 16 amino acids. V was clipped by 5 bases and J by 0 bases, with 16 bases between them. CDR3 nucleotide sequence: TGTGCCAGCAGTCGTACATACGGAGGATCTAACTATGGCTACACCTTC. Amino acids: CASSRTYGGSNYGYTF.

This chain uses TRBV5-6 with TRBJ2-4; 7 nucleotides align to TRBD1. The CDR3 extends over 13 amino acids. V lost 0 bases, J lost 6 bases, and 0 bases stayed unmatched. Germline CDR1 is SGHDT and CDR2 is YYEEEE. CDR3 loop: CASSLDRGNIQYF. Here the CDR3 DNA reads TGTGCCAGCAGCTTGGACAGGGGAAACATTCAGTACTTC.

This clone has a single count. J is TRBJ1-2 and V is TRBV6-5, with a tentative D call TRBD1 (5 bases). V was pared by 5 bases and J by 3 bases, with 10 bases between. The CDR3 has 13 amino acids. The germline V gene has CDR1 MNHEY and CDR2 SVGAGI. Here the CDR3 DNA reads TGTGCCAGCAGTCGGGGGGAGTACTATGGCTACACCTTC. Translation gives CASSRGEYYGYTF.

Points on this clone: In the same sample, other DNA sequences code for this CDR3. V is TRBV6-2 or TRBV6-3 and J is TRBJ1-5; D is undetermined. The germline V gene has CDR1 MNHEY and CDR2 SVGEGT. The CDR3 runs to 13 residues. Between the trimmed V and J ends, which lost 0 bases and 3 bases, there was a span of 3 bases. CDR3 DNA: TGTGCCAGCAGTTACTCAAACAATCAGCCCCAGCATTTT. This sequence encodes CASSYSNNQPQHF.

The chain couples TRBV28 to TRBJ1-1, with D unresolved. Looked up from germline, CDR1 is MDHEN and CDR2 is SYDVKM. V was clipped by 2 bases and J by 4 bases, with 11 bases between them. The CDR3 loop spans 14 amino acids. The CDR3 sequence is CASSLGWGTTEAFF. DNA for the CDR3: TGTGCCAGCAGTTTAGGTTGGGGAACCACTGAAGCTTTCTTT. The variable domain in full, completed from reference TRBV28 and TRBJ1-1, reads DVKVTQSSRYLVKRTGEKVFLECVQDMDHENMFWYRQDPGLGLRLIYFSYDVKMKEKGDIPEGYSVSREKKERFSLILESASTNQTSMYLCASSLGWGTTEAFFGQGTRLTVV.

This sequence joins TRBV5-4 and TRBJ2-3; 8 nucleotides line up with TRBD1. Germline V gives CDR1 SGHNT, CDR2 YYREEE (reference sequence). This CDR3 comprises 15 residues. V shed 6 bases, J shed 3 bases, and the junction held 9 bases outside the gene matches. The CDR3 is CASNQGARTTDTQYF. CDR3 DNA: TGTGCCAGCAACCAGGGGGCGCGTACGACAGATACGCAGTATTTT.

The chain links TRBV5-8 to TRBJ2-3; 16 bases fit TRBD2. V trimming: 3 bases; J trimming: 4 bases; junction bases outside the gene matches: 8. From germline, CDR1 is SGHTS and CDR2 YDEGEE. This CDR3 has 18 residues. The CDR3 here is CASSWNAGTSGGADTQYF. The CDR3 region has the DNA TGTGCCAGCAGCTGGAACGCCGGGACTAGCGGGGGGGCAGATACGCAGTATTTT.

This clone was recorded only once. The chain is built from TRBV28 and TRBJ1-1; D not certain. With 4 bases removed from V and 7 bases from J, the gap between germline ends came to 19 bases. The CDR3 contains 15 residues. CDR1 and CDR2 from the germline V gene are MDHEN and SYDVKM. The CDR3 region is CASSSSRVRVVEAFF. DNA for the CDR3: TGTGCCAGCAGTTCATCGAGGGTGAGGGTTGTTGAAGCTTTCTTT.

The chain is built from TRBV10-3 and TRBJ1-2; 8 bases are a match to TRBD1. The V segment lost 4 bases and the J segment 4 bases; nucleotides outside the gene matches: 8. Germline V gives CDR1 ENHRY, CDR2 SYGVKD. CDR3 size: 15 residues. The CDR3 loop is CAISGADRGGYGYTF. CDR3 bases: TGTGCCATCAGTGGGGCCGACAGGGGTGGCTATGGCTACACCTTC.

The V and J genes are TRBV6-5 and TRBJ2-5, with a weak D call TRBD2 (6 bases). CDR1 MNHEY and CDR2 SVGAGI come from the germline V gene. V gave up 8 bases and J gave up 0 bases, with 16 bases separating them. The CDR3 length is 15 residues. CDR3 in amino acids: CASSTLGGYQETQYF. In nucleotides, the CDR3 is TGTGCCAGCTCGACCCTGGGGGGTTACCAAGAGACCCAGTACTTC.

This chain links TRBV11-2 with TRBJ2-7; D is possibly TRBD1 (6 bases). Trimming left V 2 bases short and J 2 bases short, with 13 bases between. CDR1 is SGHAT, CDR2 FQNNGV, per germline. This CDR3 is built from 15 residues. CDR3 region: CASSLKAGVTYEQYF. The CDR3 DNA follows: TGTGCCAGCAGCTTAAAGGCAGGGGTGACCTACGAGCAGTACTTC.

The V call is TRBV24-1, the J call TRBJ1-2, with D tentatively TRBD1 (5 bases). V shed 1 base and J shed 2 bases, with 7 bases lying between them. The V gene's germline CDR1 is KGHDR and CDR2 SFDVKD. The CDR3 is 14 residues long. CDR3 in amino acids: CATSDFDRNYGYTF. The CDR3 bases are TGTGCCACCAGTGATTTTGACAGAAACTATGGCTACACCTTC.

The CDR3 DNA is TGTGCCAGCTCACGAGGAAGGGAAGAGACCCAGTACTTC. Amino acid sequence: CASSRGREETQYF. The genes are TRBV18 and TRBJ2-5; D is ambiguous. Germline V gene data show CDR1 as KGHSH and CDR2 as LQKENI. The CDR3 runs 13 residues. V lost 4 bases and J 3 bases, leaving 9 bases between the germline ends. The entire variable domain, with the rest obtained from reference TRBV18 and TRBJ2-5, is as follows: NAGVMQNPRHLVRRRGQEARLRCSPMKGHSHVYWYRQLPEEGLKFMVYLQKENIIDESGMPKERFSAEFPKEGPSILRIQQVVRGDSAAYFCASSRGREETQYFGPGTRLLVL.

The rearrangement joins TRBV5-1 to TRBJ1-1; D remains unclear. This CDR3 contains 14 residues. V was trimmed by 4 bases and J by 2 bases, leaving 12 bases between them. Germline V gives CDR1 SGHRS, CDR2 YFSETQ. The CDR3 region has the DNA TGCGCCAGCAGCCTCCAGGCGATCAACACTGAAGCTTTCTTT. Encoded protein: CASSLQAINTEAFF.